This section outlines one T cell receptor beta chain sequence together with its context. The antigen remains unidentified. The data were taken from a study of blood T cells in healthy people across ages. Study-wide results and limits: Diversity estimates drawn from one million T cells were deemed underestimates.

The CDR3 loop spans 16 amino acids. Trimming removed 0 bases from V and 7 bases from J, with 15 bases in between. Primers used in a second PCR of roughly 6 to 11 cycles were a sample-barcoded 5' primer and a J-beta primer mix. Every cDNA molecule bore a tag from a template-switch adaptor containing 12 random nucleotides. TCRdb processed the 5' RACE reads anew with MiXCR; each CDR3 protein has one entry. The sample has some 920,000 distinct CDR3 sequences; about 51% are singletons. Those donating, healthy Caucasian individuals from Russia, were aged roughly 6 to 95. The amount of total RNA extracted per sample was at least 5.5 micrograms.

What was sequenced was blood. The clonotype originates from a woman aged 55-75 years in good health. This rearrangement joins TRBV12-3 or TRBV12-4 to TRBJ1-4; D might be TRBD1 (6 bases). This CDR3 reads CASSLARWGLSEKLFF. Written as DNA, the CDR3 is TGTGCCAGCAGTTTAGCGCGCTGGGGGCTGAGTGAAAAACTGTTTTTT.